Each of the 22 T cell receptor beta chains below was sequenced from the same sample in a study of CD8 T cells in Susac syndrome. Reverse transcription of about 0.5 to 1 ug RNA used random hexamers. TCRdb independently ran MiXCR on the immunoSEQ multiplex PCR reads; one entry per CDR3 protein. The repertoire holds over 350,000 distinct CDR3 sequences, with 85% as singletons. The sample was CD8+ T cells from PBMCs. Every receptor here comes from a human donor with multiple sclerosis.

The rearrangement uses TRBV7-6 and TRBJ1-2, with D tentatively TRBD1 (6 bases). CDR1 and CDR2 (germline): SGHVS, FNYEAQ. Trimming took off 5 bases at V and 2 bases at J, with 9 bases between the two ends. This CDR3 contains 13 residues. In DNA, the CDR3 is TGTGCCAGCAGCGGGGGCTGGAACTATGGCTACACCTTC. This sequence encodes CASSGGWNYGYTF.

The chain uses TRBV10-1 and TRBJ2-5; possibly TRBD1 for D (5 bases). The CDR3 has 15 amino acids. Trimming removed 3 bases at V and 3 bases at J, with 14 bases between. Germline CDR1 reads WNHNN; CDR2 reads SYGVQD (reference sequence). CDR3 residues: CASSEVRETKETQYF. The CDR3 DNA sequence: TGCGCCAGCAGTGAAGTCAGGGAAACTAAAGAGACCCAGTACTTC.

The chain carries TRBV4-1 and TRBJ2-1; perhaps TRBD2 as D (5 bases). Germline CDR1 is MGHRA and CDR2 is YSYEKL. The length of the CDR3 is 14 residues. V shed 4 bases and J shed 3 bases, with 10 bases lying between them. The CDR3 protein is CASSRGWGYNEQFF. For the CDR3, the DNA is TGCGCCAGCAGCCGCGGGTGGGGCTACAATGAGCAGTTCTTC.

The chain has TRBV7-2 and TRBJ2-7; D is uncertain. The germline gives CDR1 SGHTA, CDR2 FQGNSA. The CDR3 covers 16 residues. Trimming removed 6 bases at V and 0 bases at J, with 18 bases between. The CDR3 nucleotides read TGTGCCAGCAGTCGCCCAAGTACGGCGGACTCCTACGAGCAGTACTTC. This gives the protein CASSRPSTADSYEQYF. Filled out from reference TRBV7-2 and TRBJ2-7, the complete variable domain reads GAGVSQSPSNKVTEKGKDVELRCDPISGHTALYWYRQSLGQGLEFLIYFQGNSAPDKSGLPSDRFSAERTGGSVSTLTIQRTQQEDSAVYLCASSRPSTADSYEQYFGPGTRLTVT.

The chain carries TRBV9 and TRBJ1-1; weak D call: TRBD1 (5 bases). The CDR3 spans 16 residues. Deletions cut 2 bases from V and 1 base from J, with 15 bases between. Germline V gene data show CDR1 as SGDLS and CDR2 as YYNGEE. CDR3 sequence: CASSVDQGTANTEAFF. The CDR3 nucleotides read TGTGCCAGCAGCGTGGATCAGGGAACCGCGAACACTGAAGCTTTCTTT.

This clonotype has a handful of counts. Germline and junction disagree at one end, which may indicate a read error. The V gene is TRBV29-1, the J gene TRBJ2-7; D might be TRBD1 (5 bases). This CDR3 comprises 12 residues. Germline V gives CDR1 SQVTM, CDR2 ANQGSEA. This chain's CDR3 is CSVEDSAYEQYF. CDR3 DNA sequence: TGCAGCGTAGAAGACAGCGCCTACGAGCAGTACTTC.

The genes are TRBV5-1 and TRBJ1-1; 8 bases fit TRBD1. The V gene end was trimmed by 2 bases and the J gene end by 4 bases; junction bases not matched to a gene: 7. Germline V gives CDR1 SGHRS, CDR2 YFSETQ. CDR3 size: 15 residues. CDR3 nucleotides: TGCGCCAGCAGCTTTGAAAGGACAGGGAGCACTGAAGCTTTCTTT. Amino acid sequence: CASSFERTGSTEAFF. The full variable domain, in which reference TRBV5-1 and TRBJ1-1 provide the parts outside the CDR3, is KAGVTQTPRYLIKTRGQQVTLSCSPISGHRSVSWYQQTPGQGLQFLFEYFSETQRNKGNFPGRFSGRQFSNSRSEMNVSTLELGDSALYLCASSFERTGSTEAFFGQGTRLTVV.

This clonotype was seen a single time. This chain uses TRBV6-1 with TRBJ2-1, with a weak D call TRBD2 (5 bases). There are 18 residues in the CDR3. Germline CDR1 is MNHNS and CDR2 is SASEGT. V was trimmed by 2 bases and J by 0 bases, leaving 17 bases between them. CDR3 in DNA: TGTGCCAGCAGTGAATTTGCCTATACGAGGGACTCCTACAATGAGCAGTTCTTC. This codes for CASSEFAYTRDSYNEQFF.

The V gene is TRBV11-1, the J gene TRBJ2-1; weak D call: TRBD2 (5 bases). There are 15 residues in the CDR3. Trimming pared 4 bases from V and 4 bases from J, leaving 14 bases between. CDR1 is SGHAT, CDR2 FQDESV, per germline (reference sequence). CDR3 nucleotide sequence: TGTGCCAGCAGCTCAAGGGAGCCATTTTACAATGAGCAGTTCTTC. Residues: CASSSREPFYNEQFF.

The chain has TRBV15 and TRBJ1-4; D call uncertain. The ends were cut back, 0 bases at V and 0 bases at J, with 8 bases in the middle. Germline V lookup: CDR1 LNHNV, CDR2 YYDKDF (reference sequence). The CDR3 length is 16 residues. The CDR3 DNA sequence: TGTGCCACCAGCAGAGATCAGGCAGCAACTAATGAAAAACTGTTTTTT. The encoded protein is CATSRDQAATNEKLFF.

This clonotype has just one count. The DNA of the CDR3 is TGTGCCAGCAGCTTGTGGAGGGGCACAGATACGCAGTATTTT. Its protein product is CASSLWRGTDTQYF. The chain uses TRBV7-9 and TRBJ2-3; TRBD2 is a possible D gene (6 bases). Trimming shortened V by 3 bases and J by 1 base, and 8 bases separated the two germline ends. CDR1 and CDR2 (germline): SEHNR, FQNEAQ (reference sequence). This CDR3 has 14 amino acids.

The chain carries TRBV30 and TRBJ2-3; 11 positions match TRBD1. The CDR3 loop spans 15 amino acids. Germline assignment: CDR1 GTSNPN and CDR2 SVGIG (reference sequence). V shed 5 bases and J 4 bases; nucleotides not matched to a gene: 8. CDR3: CAWERTGGVADTQYF. CDR3 nucleotide sequence: TGTGCCTGGGAAAGGACAGGGGGCGTAGCAGATACGCAGTATTTT.

The rearrangement uses TRBV29-1 and TRBJ1-1; tentatively, D is TRBD1 (5 bases). Trimming left V 6 bases short and J 11 bases short, with 16 bases between. The length of the CDR3 is 11 residues. Germline values: CDR1 SQVTM, CDR2 ANQGSEA. Written as DNA, the CDR3 is TGCAGCGTCCTTCTTCTAGGGGAGGCTTTCTTT. It specifies CSVLLLGEAFF.

The chain is built from TRBV30 and TRBJ1-6; perhaps TRBD1 as D (5 bases). Germline V gene data show CDR1 as GTSNPN and CDR2 as SVGIG (reference sequence). Trimming removed 5 bases at V and 12 bases at J, with 11 bases between. This CDR3 is 11 amino acids long. The CDR3 spells CAWGQGGPLHF. The DNA of the CDR3 is TGTGCCTGGGGGCAGGGAGGACCCCTCCACTTT. Variable domain in full (rest from reference TRBV30 and TRBJ1-6): SQTIHQWPATLVQPVGSPLSLECTVEGTSNPNLYWYRQAAGRGLQLLFYSVGIGQISSEVPQNLSASRPQDRQFILSSKKLLLSDSGFYLCAWGQGGPLHFGNGTRLTVT.

The chain has TRBV29-1 and TRBJ2-5; possibly TRBD1 for D (6 bases). In germline, CDR1 is SQVTM, CDR2 ANQGSEA. This CDR3 is built from 15 residues. The germline V and J ends were trimmed by 3 bases and 1 base, with 15 bases remaining between them. The CDR3 loop reads CSVDLTGVPQETQYF. CDR3 nucleotides: TGCAGCGTTGACCTGACAGGTGTGCCCCAAGAGACCCAGTACTTC.

J is TRBJ2-6 and V is TRBV5-6; 7 bases agree with TRBD1. Germline CDR1 reads SGHDT; CDR2 reads YYEEEE. Unmatched junction bases numbered 1, after V lost 1 base and J lost 0 bases. This CDR3 comprises 16 residues. CDR3 DNA: TGTGCCAGCAGCTTGACAGGGGACTCTGGGGCCAACGTCCTGACTTTC. Residues: CASSLTGDSGANVLTF.

The table lists this clonotype with a count of one. As DNA, the CDR3 is TGCGCCAGCAGCCAGAACCCAGGGGAGTTCTCCTACGAGCAGTACTTC. It translates to CASSQNPGEFSYEQYF. This chain uses TRBV4-1 with TRBJ2-7; possible D gene TRBD1, 6 bases. The CDR3 totals 16 residues. Looked up from germline, CDR1 is MGHRA and CDR2 is YSYEKL. Between the trimmed V and J ends, which lost 3 bases and 0 bases, there was a span of 15 bases.

This CDR3 is CASSFRGEETQYF. The DNA of the CDR3 is TGTGCCAGCAGTTTCCGGGGGGAAGAGACCCAGTACTTC. The chain carries TRBV27 and TRBJ2-5; 7 bases map to TRBD2. Per germline, CDR1 MNHEY and CDR2 SMNVEV (reference sequence). The junction had 1 base not matched to a gene; V was cut back by 3 bases and J by 3 bases. The CDR3 loop spans 13 amino acids.

CDR3 sequence (DNA): TGCGCCAGCAGCTTCCGGGGAGTGGGTGCCACTGAAGCTTTCTTT. Amino acids: CASSFRGVGATEAFF. V is TRBV5-1 and J is TRBJ1-1; D is undetermined. The germline CDR1 and CDR2 sequences are SGHRS and YFSETQ. The CDR3 is made up of 15 amino acids. The ends were cut back, 2 bases at V and 4 bases at J, with 15 bases in the middle.

The CDR3 nucleotides are TGTGCCTGGGACAACAGAGGGTCTCTGGAATACGGCTACACCTTC. Protein product: CAWDNRGSLEYGYTF. The rearrangement links TRBV30 to TRBJ1-2; D unclear. In germline, CDR1 is GTSNPN, CDR2 SVGIG (reference sequence). V was trimmed by 5 bases and J by 8 bases, leaving 24 bases between them. CDR3 size: 15 residues. Full variable domain (remainder filled in from reference TRBV30 and TRBJ1-2): SQTIHQWPATLVQPVGSPLSLECTVEGTSNPNLYWYRQAAGRGLQLLFYSVGIGQISSEVPQNLSASRPQDRQFILSSKKLLLSDSGFYLCAWDNRGSLEYGYTFGSGTRLTVV.

This clonotype was seen only once. The gene calls are TRBV2 and TRBJ1-2; D gene unclear. Germline V gene lookup returns CDR1 SNHLY and CDR2 FYNNEI. The CDR3 is 10 residues long. Trimming left V 2 bases short and J 6 bases short, with 1 base between. The CDR3 loop is CASSEHGYTF. The DNA of the CDR3 is TGTGCCAGCAGTGAACATGGCTACACCTTC.

This chain links TRBV5-1 with TRBJ2-7, with 13 bases identical to TRBD2. V lost 0 bases to trimming and J lost 3 bases; unmatched junction nucleotides: 6. Germline V gene sequence: CDR1 SGHRS, CDR2 YFSETQ. The CDR3 is 17 amino acids. CDR3 loop: CASSLVGLAGPDYEQYF. The CDR3 DNA sequence: TGCGCCAGCAGCTTGGTGGGACTAGCGGGACCAGACTACGAGCAGTACTTC.